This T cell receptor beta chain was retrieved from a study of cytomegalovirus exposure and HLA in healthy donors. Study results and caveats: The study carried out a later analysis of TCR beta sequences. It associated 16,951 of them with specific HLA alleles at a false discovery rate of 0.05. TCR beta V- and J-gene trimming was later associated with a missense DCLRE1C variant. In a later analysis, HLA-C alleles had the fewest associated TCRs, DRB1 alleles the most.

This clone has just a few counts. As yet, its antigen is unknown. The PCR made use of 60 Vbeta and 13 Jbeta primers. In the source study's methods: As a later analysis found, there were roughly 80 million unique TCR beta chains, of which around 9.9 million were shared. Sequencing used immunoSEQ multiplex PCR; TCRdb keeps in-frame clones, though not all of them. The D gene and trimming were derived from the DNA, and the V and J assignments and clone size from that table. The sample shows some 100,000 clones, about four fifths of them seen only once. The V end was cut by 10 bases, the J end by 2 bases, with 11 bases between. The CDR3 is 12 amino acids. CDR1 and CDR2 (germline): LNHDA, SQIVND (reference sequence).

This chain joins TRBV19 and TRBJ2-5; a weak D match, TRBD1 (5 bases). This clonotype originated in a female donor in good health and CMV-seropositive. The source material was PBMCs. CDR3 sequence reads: CATGTGQETQYF. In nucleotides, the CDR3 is TGTGCCACAGGCACAGGTCAAGAGACCCAGTACTTC.